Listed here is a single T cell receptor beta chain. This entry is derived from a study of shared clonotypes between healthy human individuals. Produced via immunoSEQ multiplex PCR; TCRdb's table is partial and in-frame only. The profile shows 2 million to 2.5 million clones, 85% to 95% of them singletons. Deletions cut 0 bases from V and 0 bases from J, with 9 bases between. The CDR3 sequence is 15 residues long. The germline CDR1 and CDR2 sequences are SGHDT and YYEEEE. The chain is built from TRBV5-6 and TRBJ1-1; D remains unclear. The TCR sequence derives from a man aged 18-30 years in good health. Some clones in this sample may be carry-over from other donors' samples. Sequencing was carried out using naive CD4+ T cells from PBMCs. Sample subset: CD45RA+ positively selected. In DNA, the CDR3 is TGTGCCAGCAGCTTGGTGCGGCAGTTGAACACTGAAGCTTTCTTT. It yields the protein CASSLVRQLNTEAFF.